The sequence of this T cell receptor (beta chain) was determined in a study of Graves' ophthalmopathy and Graves' hyperthyroidism. Other autoimmune diseases, uncontrolled infections, pregnancy or lactation excluded patients from enrollment. Beta-chain TCR CDR3 regions were amplified from RNA transcripts. RT-PCR was first run with HTBI primers, then multiplex PCR in a second round. One entry per CDR3 protein results from TCRdb running MiXCR on the multiplex PCR reads. The sample lists over 150,000 distinct CDR3 sequences, about 40% seen once, with around 5.8% in the top ten. Per germline, CDR1 WNHNN and CDR2 SYGVQD (reference sequence). V lost 6 bases to trimming and J lost 1 base; unmatched junction nucleotides: 5. This CDR3 is built from 14 residues. This clonotype was seen repeatedly, ten times or more. Its antigen is as yet unknown. Study-wide results and limits: In blood appeared most of the expanded thyroid clonotypes whose frequency exceeded 0.001.

This chain links TRBV10-1 with TRBJ1-1, with 7 bases aligning to TRBD1. The specimen sequenced was peripheral blood. This TCR came from a woman between 40 and 50 years old with Graves' ophthalmopathy. In DNA form, the CDR3 reads TGCGCCAGCAGCGCCGGGACAGAGAACACTGAAGCTTTCTTT. Translation gives CASSAGTENTEAFF.